The source of this T cell receptor (beta chain) is a study of blood T cell repertoires in COVID-19. Study in general: COVID-19 samples from acute and convalescent phases originated in the United States, Italy and Spain. In each case, the material was cDNA or gDNA derived from T cells, B-cell-depleted T cells, or PBMCs.

Germline V gives CDR1 MDHEN, CDR2 SYDVKM. This CDR3 is 22 amino acids long. V was pared by 6 bases and J by 2 bases, with 35 bases between. Original handling: Using reference gene primer amplification, nucleated cell counts were estimated. Assay: immunoSEQ multiplex PCR; the TCRdb copy retains only in-frame clones and omits some. D and trimming come from the DNA, and the V and J calls and clone size come from that table. The table lists over 100,000 clones, about three quarters of them singletons. The gene calls are TRBV28 and TRBJ2-1, with D maybe TRBD2 (8 bases). This sequence was found in a human donor in a cohort sampled during active or convalescent COVID-19. The sequenced sample consisted of peripheral blood. CDR3 loop: CASRPRQGRAGGFLVTYNEQFF. CDR3 bases: TGTGCCAGCAGACCTAGACAGGGTCGGGCGGGAGGTTTCTTAGTAACCTACAATGAGCAGTTCTTC.